This entry describes one T cell receptor (beta chain). Antigen: not known. The entry originates in a study of cytomegalovirus exposure and HLA in healthy donors. As for the study in general: One earlier analysis, a look at about 179 million T cells, found 117 million unique TCR beta sequences.

Overall study results and limits: Immune exposure data for these donors was limited to CMV serostatus. In a later analysis, TCR association rates varied by HLA locus: DRB1 most, HLA-C fewest.

PCR used 60 Vbeta primers and 13 Jbeta primers. In the study's own analysis: Among the unique TCR beta chains that a later analysis counted, about 81 million in all, about 11 million were shared. Using immunoSEQ multiplex PCR, the repertoire was profiled, and TCRdb retains in-frame clones only, with some absent. D and trimming come from the DNA, and the V and J calls and clone size come from that table. The sample lists about 130,000 clones, around 86% occurring once. V was clipped by 4 bases and J by 2 bases, with 6 bases between them. The germline gives CDR1 KGHSH, CDR2 LQKENI. The CDR3 has 13 amino acids.

This clonotype was sampled from a woman aged 45-60 years in good health and CMV-seropositive. Sequenced sample: PBMCs. The chain carries TRBV18 and TRBJ1-3; D not resolved. The CDR3 sequence: CASSREAGNTIYF. As DNA, the CDR3 is TGTGCCAGCTCACGGGAGGCTGGAAACACCATATATTTT. The full variable domain, in which reference TRBV18 and TRBJ1-3 provide the parts outside the CDR3, is NAGVMQNPRHLVRRRGQEARLRCSPMKGHSHVYWYRQLPEEGLKFMVYLQKENIIDESGMPKERFSAEFPKEGPSILRIQQVVRGDSAAYFCASSREAGNTIYFGEGSWLTVV.